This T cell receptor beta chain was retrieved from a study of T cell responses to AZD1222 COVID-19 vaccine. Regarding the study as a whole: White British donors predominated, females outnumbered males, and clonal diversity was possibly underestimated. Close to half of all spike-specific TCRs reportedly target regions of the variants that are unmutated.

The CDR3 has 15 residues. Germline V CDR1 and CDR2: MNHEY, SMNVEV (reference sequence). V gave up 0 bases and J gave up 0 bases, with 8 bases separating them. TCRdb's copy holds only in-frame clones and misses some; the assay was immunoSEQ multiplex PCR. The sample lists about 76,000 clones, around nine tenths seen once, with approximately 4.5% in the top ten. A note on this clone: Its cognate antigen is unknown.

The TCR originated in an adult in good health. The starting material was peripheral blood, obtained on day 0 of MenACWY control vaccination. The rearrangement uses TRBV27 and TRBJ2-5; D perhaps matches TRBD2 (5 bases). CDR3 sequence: CASSLSGVDQETQYF. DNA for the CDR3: TGTGCCAGCAGTTTATCCGGGGTAGACCAAGAGACCCAGTACTTC.